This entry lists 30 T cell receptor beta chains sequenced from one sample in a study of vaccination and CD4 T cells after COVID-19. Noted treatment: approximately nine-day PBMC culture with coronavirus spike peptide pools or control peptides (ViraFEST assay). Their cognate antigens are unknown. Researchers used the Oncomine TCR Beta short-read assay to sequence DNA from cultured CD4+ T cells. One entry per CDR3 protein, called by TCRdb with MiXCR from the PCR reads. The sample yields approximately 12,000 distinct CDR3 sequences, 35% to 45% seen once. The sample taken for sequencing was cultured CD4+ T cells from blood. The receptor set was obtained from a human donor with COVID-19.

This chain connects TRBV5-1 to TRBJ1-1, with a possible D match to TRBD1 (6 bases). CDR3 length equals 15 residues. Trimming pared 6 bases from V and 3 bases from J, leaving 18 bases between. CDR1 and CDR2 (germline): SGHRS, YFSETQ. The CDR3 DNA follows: TGCGCCAGCACCCCGGGGGGCCTTGGGGACACTGAAGCTTTCTTT. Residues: CASTPGGLGDTEAFF.

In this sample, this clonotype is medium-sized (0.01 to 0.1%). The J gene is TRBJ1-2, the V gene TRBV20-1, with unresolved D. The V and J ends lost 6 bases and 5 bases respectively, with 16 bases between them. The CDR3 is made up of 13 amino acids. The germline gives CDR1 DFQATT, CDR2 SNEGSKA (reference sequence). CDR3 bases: TGCAGTGCAACCCCAGAGGATGGGTATGGCTACACCTTC. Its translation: CSATPEDGYGYTF.

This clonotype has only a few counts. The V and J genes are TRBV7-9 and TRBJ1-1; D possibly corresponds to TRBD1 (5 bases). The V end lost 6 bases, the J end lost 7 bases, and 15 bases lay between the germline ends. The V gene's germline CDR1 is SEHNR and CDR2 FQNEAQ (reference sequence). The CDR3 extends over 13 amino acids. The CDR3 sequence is CASRRGPQLEAFF. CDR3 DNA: TGTGCCAGCAGAAGGGGACCCCAGCTTGAAGCTTTCTTT.

Written as DNA, the CDR3 is TGTGCCAGCACCCGGACGGGGAACACTGAAGCTTTCTTT. It is translated as CASTRTGNTEAFF. This chain links TRBV6-1 with TRBJ1-1; D ambiguous. Per germline, CDR1 MNHNS and CDR2 SASEGT. The CDR3 totals 13 residues. The V end was cut by 7 bases, the J end by 1 base, with 10 bases between.

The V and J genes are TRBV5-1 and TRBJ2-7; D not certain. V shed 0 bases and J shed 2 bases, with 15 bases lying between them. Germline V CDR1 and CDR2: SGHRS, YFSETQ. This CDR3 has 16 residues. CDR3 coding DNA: TGCGCCAGCAGCTTGGGCCGGATCTCATCCACCTACGAGCAGTACTTC. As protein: CASSLGRISSTYEQYF. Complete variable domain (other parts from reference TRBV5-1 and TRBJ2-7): KAGVTQTPRYLIKTRGQQVTLSCSPISGHRSVSWYQQTPGQGLQFLFEYFSETQRNKGNFPGRFSGRQFSNSRSEMNVSTLELGDSALYLCASSLGRISSTYEQYFGPGTRLTVT.

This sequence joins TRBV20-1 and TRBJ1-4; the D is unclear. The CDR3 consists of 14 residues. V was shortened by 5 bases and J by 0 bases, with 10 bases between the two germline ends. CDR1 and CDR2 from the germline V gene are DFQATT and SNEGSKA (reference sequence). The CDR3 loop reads CSAQDNPTNEKLFF. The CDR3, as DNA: TGCAGTGCTCAAGACAATCCAACTAATGAAAAACTGTTTTTT.

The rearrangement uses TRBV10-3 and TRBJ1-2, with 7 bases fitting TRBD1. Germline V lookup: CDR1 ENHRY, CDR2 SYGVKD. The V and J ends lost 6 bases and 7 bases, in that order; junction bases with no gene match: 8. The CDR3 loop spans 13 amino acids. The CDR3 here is CAIRGTGVLGYTF. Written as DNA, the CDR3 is TGTGCCATCAGGGGTACAGGGGTTCTTGGCTACACCTTC.

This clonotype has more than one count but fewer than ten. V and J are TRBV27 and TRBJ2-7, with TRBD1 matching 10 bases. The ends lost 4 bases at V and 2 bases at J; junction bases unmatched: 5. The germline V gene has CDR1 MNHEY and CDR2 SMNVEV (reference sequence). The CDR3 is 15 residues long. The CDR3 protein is CASSSPTGGAYEQYF. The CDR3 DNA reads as TGTGCCAGCAGTTCGCCGACAGGGGGCGCCTACGAGCAGTACTTC.

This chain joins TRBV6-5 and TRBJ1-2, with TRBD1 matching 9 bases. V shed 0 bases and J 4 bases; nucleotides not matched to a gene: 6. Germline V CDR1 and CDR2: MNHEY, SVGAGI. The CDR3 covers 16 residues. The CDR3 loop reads CASSYSRDRERYGYTF. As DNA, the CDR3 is TGTGCCAGCAGTTACTCCCGGGACAGGGAACGCTATGGCTACACCTTC.

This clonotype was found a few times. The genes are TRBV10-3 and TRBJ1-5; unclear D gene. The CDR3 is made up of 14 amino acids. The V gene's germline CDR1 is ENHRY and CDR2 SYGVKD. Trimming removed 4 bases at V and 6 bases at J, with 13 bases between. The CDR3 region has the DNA TGTGCCATCAGTGGAACCGAGCAATCTCAGCCCCAGCATTTT. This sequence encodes CAISGTEQSQPQHF.

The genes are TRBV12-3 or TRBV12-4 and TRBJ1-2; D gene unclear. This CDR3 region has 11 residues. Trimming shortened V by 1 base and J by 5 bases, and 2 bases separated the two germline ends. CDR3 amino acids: CASSLGYGYTF. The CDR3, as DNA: TGTGCCAGCAGTTTAGGGTATGGCTACACCTTC.

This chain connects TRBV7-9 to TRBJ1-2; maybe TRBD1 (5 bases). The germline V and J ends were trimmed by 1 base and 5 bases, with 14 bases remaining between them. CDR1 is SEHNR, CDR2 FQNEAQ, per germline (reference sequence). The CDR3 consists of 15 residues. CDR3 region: CASSLETGRRYGYTF. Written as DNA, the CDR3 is TGTGCCAGCAGCTTAGAGACGGGACGGAGGTATGGCTACACCTTC.

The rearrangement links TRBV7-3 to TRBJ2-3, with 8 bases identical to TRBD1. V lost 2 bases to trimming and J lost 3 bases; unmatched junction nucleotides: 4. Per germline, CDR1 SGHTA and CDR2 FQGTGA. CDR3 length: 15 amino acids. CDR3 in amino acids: CASSLYQGATDTQYF. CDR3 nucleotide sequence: TGTGCCAGCAGCTTATACCAGGGGGCAACAGATACGCAGTATTTT.

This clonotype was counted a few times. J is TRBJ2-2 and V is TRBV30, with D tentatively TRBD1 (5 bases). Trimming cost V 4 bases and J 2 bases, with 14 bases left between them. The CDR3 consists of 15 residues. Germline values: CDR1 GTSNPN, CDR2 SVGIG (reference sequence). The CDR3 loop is CAWIPGHINTGELFF. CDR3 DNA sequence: TGTGCCTGGATTCCCGGACATATAAACACCGGGGAGCTGTTTTTT. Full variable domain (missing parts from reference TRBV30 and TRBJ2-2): SQTIHQWPATLVQPVGSPLSLECTVEGTSNPNLYWYRQAAGRGLQLLFYSVGIGQISSEVPQNLSASRPQDRQFILSSKKLLLSDSGFYLCAWIPGHINTGELFFGEGSRLTVL.

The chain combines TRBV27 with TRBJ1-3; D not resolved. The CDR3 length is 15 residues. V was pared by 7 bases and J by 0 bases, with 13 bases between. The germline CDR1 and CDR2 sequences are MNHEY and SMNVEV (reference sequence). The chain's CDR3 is CASKPDGFSGNTIYF. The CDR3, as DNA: TGTGCCAGCAAACCGGACGGGTTCTCTGGAAACACCATATATTTT.

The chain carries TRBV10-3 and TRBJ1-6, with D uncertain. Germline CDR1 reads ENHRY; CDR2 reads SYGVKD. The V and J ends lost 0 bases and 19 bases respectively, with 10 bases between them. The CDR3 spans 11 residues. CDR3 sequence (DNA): TGTGCCATCAGTGAGTCAGGGATCGTACACTTT. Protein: CAISESGIVHF.

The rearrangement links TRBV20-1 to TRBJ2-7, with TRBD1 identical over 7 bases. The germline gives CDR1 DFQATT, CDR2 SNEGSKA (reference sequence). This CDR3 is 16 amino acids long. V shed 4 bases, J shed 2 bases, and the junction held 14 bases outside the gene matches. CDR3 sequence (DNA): TGCAGTGCTAAAGGTGCTCCGGGACAGACACCCTACGAGCAGTACTTC. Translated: CSAKGAPGQTPYEQYF.

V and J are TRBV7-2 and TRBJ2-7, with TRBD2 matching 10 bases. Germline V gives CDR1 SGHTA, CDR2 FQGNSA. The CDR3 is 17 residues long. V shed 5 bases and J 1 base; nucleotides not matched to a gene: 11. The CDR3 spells CASSKIAGGTLSYEQYF. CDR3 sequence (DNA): TGTGCCAGCAGCAAAATAGCGGGGGGCACATTGTCCTACGAGCAGTACTTC.

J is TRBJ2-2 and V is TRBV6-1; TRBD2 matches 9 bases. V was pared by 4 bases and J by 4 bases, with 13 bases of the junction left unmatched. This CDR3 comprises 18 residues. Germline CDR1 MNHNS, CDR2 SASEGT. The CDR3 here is CASSADRSGGRVTGELFF. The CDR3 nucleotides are TGTGCCAGCAGTGCCGATCGTAGCGGGGGCCGTGTCACCGGGGAGCTGTTTTTT.

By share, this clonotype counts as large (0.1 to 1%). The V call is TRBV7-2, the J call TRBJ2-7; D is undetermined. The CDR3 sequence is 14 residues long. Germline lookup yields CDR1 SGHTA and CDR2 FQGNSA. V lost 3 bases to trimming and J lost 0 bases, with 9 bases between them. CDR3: CASSFGSSSYEQYF. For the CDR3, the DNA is TGTGCCAGCAGCTTCGGCAGTAGCTCCTACGAGCAGTACTTC.

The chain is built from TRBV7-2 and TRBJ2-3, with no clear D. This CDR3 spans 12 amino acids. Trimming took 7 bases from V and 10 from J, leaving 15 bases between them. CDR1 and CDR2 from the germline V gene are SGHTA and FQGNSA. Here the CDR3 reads CASTPEGYAQYF. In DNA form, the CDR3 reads TGTGCCAGCACCCCCGAAGGATATGCGCAGTATTTT.

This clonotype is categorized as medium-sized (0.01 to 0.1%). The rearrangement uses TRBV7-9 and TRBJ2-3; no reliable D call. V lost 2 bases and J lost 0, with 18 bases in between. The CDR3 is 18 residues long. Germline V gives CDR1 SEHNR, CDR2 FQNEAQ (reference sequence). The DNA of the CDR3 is TGTGCCAGCAGCTTAACATCTCGGTCAGGTGCGAGCACAGATACGCAGTATTTT. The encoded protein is CASSLTSRSGASTDTQYF.

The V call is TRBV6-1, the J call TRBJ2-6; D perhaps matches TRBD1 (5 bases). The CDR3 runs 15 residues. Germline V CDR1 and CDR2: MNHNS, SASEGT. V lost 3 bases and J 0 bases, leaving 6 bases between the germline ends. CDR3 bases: TGTGCCAGCAGTGACGGACACTCTGGGGCCAACGTCCTGACTTTC. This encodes CASSDGHSGANVLTF.

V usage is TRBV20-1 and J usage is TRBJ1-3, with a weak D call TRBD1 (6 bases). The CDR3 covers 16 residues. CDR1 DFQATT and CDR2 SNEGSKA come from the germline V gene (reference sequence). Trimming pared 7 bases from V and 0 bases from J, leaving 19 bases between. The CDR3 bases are TGCAGTGGTCGGGGGCCGCTCCCCTCCTCTGGAAACACCATATATTTT. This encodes CSGRGPLPSSGNTIYF.

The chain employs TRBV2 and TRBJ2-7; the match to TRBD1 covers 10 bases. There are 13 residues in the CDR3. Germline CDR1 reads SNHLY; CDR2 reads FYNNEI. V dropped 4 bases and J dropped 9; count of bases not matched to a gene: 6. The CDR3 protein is CASSAGTGDGQYF. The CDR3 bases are TGTGCCAGCAGTGCCGGGACAGGGGACGGGCAGTACTTC.

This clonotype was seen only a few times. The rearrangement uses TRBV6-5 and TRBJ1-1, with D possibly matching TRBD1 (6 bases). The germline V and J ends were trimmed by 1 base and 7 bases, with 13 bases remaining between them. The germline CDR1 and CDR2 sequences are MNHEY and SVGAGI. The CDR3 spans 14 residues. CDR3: CASSYFSGTNEAFF. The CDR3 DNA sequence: TGTGCCAGCAGTTACTTTTCCGGGACAAATGAAGCTTTCTTT.

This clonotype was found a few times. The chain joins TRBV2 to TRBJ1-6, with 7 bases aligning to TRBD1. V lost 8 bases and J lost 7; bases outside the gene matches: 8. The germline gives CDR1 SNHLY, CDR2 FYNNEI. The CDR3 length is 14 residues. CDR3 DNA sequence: TGTGCCAGCCAGGCGACAGGGACCAATTCACCCCTCCACTTT. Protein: CASQATGTNSPLHF.

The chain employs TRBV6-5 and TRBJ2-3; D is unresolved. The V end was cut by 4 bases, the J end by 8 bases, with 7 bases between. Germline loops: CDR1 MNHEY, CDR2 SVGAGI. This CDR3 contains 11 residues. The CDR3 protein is CASSLGPTQYF. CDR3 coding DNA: TGTGCCAGCAGTTTAGGGCCTACGCAGTATTTT.

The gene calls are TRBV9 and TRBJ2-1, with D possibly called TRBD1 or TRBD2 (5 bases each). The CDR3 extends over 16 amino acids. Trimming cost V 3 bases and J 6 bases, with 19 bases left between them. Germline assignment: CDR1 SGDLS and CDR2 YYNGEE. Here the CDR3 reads CASSERKIGTINEQFF. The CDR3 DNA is TGTGCCAGCAGCGAGAGGAAAATTGGGACGATCAATGAGCAGTTCTTC.

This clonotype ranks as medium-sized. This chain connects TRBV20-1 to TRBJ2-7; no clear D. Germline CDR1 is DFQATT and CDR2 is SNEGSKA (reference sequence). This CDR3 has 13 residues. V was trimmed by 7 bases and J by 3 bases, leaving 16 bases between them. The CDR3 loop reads CSVPAGGVYEQYF. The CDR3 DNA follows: TGCAGTGTCCCTGCCGGCGGAGTCTACGAGCAGTACTTC.